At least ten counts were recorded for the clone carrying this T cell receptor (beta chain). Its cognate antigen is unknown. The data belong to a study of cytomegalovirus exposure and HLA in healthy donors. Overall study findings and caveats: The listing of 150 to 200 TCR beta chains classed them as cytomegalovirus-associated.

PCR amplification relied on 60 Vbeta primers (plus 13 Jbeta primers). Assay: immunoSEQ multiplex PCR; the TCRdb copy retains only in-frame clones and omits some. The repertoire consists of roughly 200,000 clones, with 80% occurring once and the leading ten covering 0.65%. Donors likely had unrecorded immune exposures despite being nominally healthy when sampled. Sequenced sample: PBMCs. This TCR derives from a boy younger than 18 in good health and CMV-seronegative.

CDR3 DNA: TGTGCCAGCAGCCCGGGACAGGGCTATCAGCCCCAGCATTTT. It encodes CASSPGQGYQPQHF. The V and J genes are TRBV7-2 and TRBJ1-5; 9 nucleotides match TRBD1. Germline loops: CDR1 SGHTA, CDR2 FQGNSA. The CDR3 extends over 14 amino acids. V was clipped by 5 bases and J by 5 bases; unmatched bases: 4.